This passage covers 10 T cell receptor beta chains from one sample sequenced in a study of CD8 T cells in Susac syndrome. Random hexamers were used to reverse transcribe an amount of roughly 0.45 to 1 ug RNA. TCRdb reprocessed the immunoSEQ multiplex PCR reads via MiXCR and lists one record per CDR3 protein. Of some 170,000 distinct CDR3 sequences listed, over 90% were seen once; the top ten hold around 0.094%. The sample consisted of CD4+ T cells from PBMCs. The receptors were gathered from a human donor with Susac syndrome.

The chain is built from TRBV25-1 and TRBJ2-3; perhaps TRBD1 as D (6 bases). There are 16 residues in the CDR3. Germline V lookup: CDR1 MGHDK, CDR2 SYGVNS. The ends were cut back, 5 bases at V and 2 bases at J, with 17 bases in the middle. The CDR3 loop reads CASSPQQGRITDTQYF. The CDR3 DNA follows: TGTGCCAGCAGTCCCCAACAGGGTCGGATCACAGATACGCAGTATTTT.

The chain carries TRBV20-1 and TRBJ2-1; D is unclear. Trimming took off 3 bases at V and 8 bases at J, with 17 bases between the two ends. This CDR3 is built from 14 residues. Germline-derived CDR1 and CDR2 are DFQATT and SNEGSKA (reference sequence). The CDR3 here is CSAREWAEGDEQFF. The CDR3 DNA reads TGCAGTGCTAGGGAGTGGGCGGAAGGCGATGAGCAGTTCTTC.

V and J are TRBV12-3 or TRBV12-4 and TRBJ2-2; the match to TRBD2 covers 8 bases. V was clipped by 6 bases and J by 1 base; unmatched bases: 4. The CDR3 extends over 15 amino acids. CDR3 bases: TGTGCCAGCAGAAGAGCGGGGGTGAACACCGGGGAGCTGTTTTTT. This sequence encodes CASRRAGVNTGELFF.

The rearrangement links TRBV28 to TRBJ1-1, with TRBD1 matching over 8 bases. V dropped 5 bases and J dropped 4; count of bases not matched to a gene: 9. CDR3 size: 15 residues. CDR1 MDHEN and CDR2 SYDVKM come from the germline V gene. Written as DNA, the CDR3 is TGTGCCAGCAGTAAACAGGGGGTGGGGTCCACTGAAGCTTTCTTT. Protein sequence: CASSKQGVGSTEAFF.

The rearrangement uses TRBV27 and TRBJ2-5; possibly TRBD1 for D (6 bases). The germline V gene encodes CDR1 MNHEY and CDR2 SMNVEV (reference sequence). Trimming removed 4 bases at V and 1 base at J, with 10 bases between. The CDR3 is made up of 14 amino acids. DNA for the CDR3: TGTGCCAGCAGTTCCAACAGGGTCCAAGAGACCCAGTACTTC. It codes for CASSSNRVQETQYF.

This clonotype was seen only a few times. J is TRBJ1-5 and V is TRBV29-1; D remains ambiguous. V lost 4 bases and J 0 bases, leaving 7 bases between the germline ends. Germline V gene lookup returns CDR1 SQVTM and CDR2 ANQGSEA. The CDR3 loop spans 13 amino acids. Here the CDR3 DNA reads TGCAGCGTTGGGAAAAATAGCAATCAGCCCCAGCATTTT. Amino acid sequence: CSVGKNSNQPQHF. Filled out from reference TRBV29-1 and TRBJ1-5, the complete variable domain reads SAVISQKPSRDICQRGTSLTIQCQVDSQVTMMFWYRQQPGQSLTLIATANQGSEATYESGFVIDKFPISRPNLTFSTLTVSNMSPEDSSIYLCSVGKNSNQPQHFGDGTRLSIL.

The chain couples TRBV5-6 to TRBJ1-2, with TRBD1 as a possible D gene (6 bases). Germline assignment: CDR1 SGHDT and CDR2 YYEEEE. Between the trimmed V and J ends, which lost 4 bases and 5 bases, there was a span of 27 bases. The CDR3 covers 18 residues. CDR3 DNA: TGTGCCAGCAGCCCGGATCGTAGTGACGGACAGAGAGCTTATGGCTACACCTTC. It encodes CASSPDRSDGQRAYGYTF.

The chain is built from TRBV3-1 and TRBJ2-3; 11 nucleotides line up with TRBD2. J was trimmed by 4 bases and V by 4 bases; bases with no gene match: 7. Germline CDR1 reads LGHDT; CDR2 reads YNNKEL (reference sequence). The CDR3 has 16 amino acids. The CDR3: CASSLKLAGVADTQYF. In nucleotides, the CDR3 is TGTGCCAGCAGCCTCAAACTAGCGGGAGTGGCAGATACGCAGTATTTT.

This chain connects TRBV29-1 to TRBJ1-1, with a tentative D call TRBD1 (6 bases). Trimming removed 3 bases from V and 10 bases from J, with 12 bases in between. Looked up from germline, CDR1 is SQVTM and CDR2 is ANQGSEA. This CDR3 contains 11 residues. In DNA, the CDR3 is TGCAGCGTTGACCGGGACACGCGAGCTTTCTTT. Its protein product is CSVDRDTRAFF.

This clonotype has a single count. CDR3 in amino acids: CATSRVGQGAALRDQPQHF. The DNA of the CDR3 is TGTGCCACCAGCAGAGTAGGACAGGGGGCGGCATTAAGGGATCAGCCCCAGCATTTT. The chain employs TRBV15 and TRBJ1-5, with 11 bases that match TRBD1. The ends lost 1 base at V and 5 bases at J; junction bases unmatched: 13. This CDR3 has 19 residues. Germline CDR1 LNHNV, CDR2 YYDKDF (reference sequence).